Only a few counts were recorded for the clone carrying this T cell receptor beta chain. Its antigen is not known. V shed 0 bases and J 1 base; nucleotides not matched to a gene: 6. Germline-derived CDR1 and CDR2 are SGHRS and YFSETQ. The CDR3 loop spans 17 amino acids. These data come from a study of metastatic and nonmetastatic thyroid tumors. Whole-study context: Repertoires from blood and tumor or nodule tissue of malignant and benign thyroid patients were compared.

There were no patients who had received any treatment before thyroid surgery. Notes on the study in general: As reported, TCR beta diversity in blood and tumor was significantly higher in malignant thyroid tumors than in benign nodules.

As processed by the authors: It was from CDR3 differences across clinicopathological groups that a distant-metastasis classifier for papillary thyroid cancer was built. TCRdb reprocessed the PCR reads via MiXCR. It is TCRdb's table, rather than the study itself, that gives the V and J calls and clone size. Among some 37,000 clones listed, less than 25% were seen once. The origin of this receptor is a female donor with papillary thyroid cancer or a benign thyroid nodule (not recorded which). Some clones in this sample may be carry-over from other donors' samples. The sequencing input was blood. The V call is TRBV5-1, the J call TRBJ2-3; 9 bases line up with TRBD2. CDR3 in amino acids: CASSLAGSGRGTDTQYF. In nucleotides, the CDR3 is TGCGCCAGCAGCTTGGCCGGTAGCGGGAGAGGCACAGATACGCAGTATTTT. The full variable domain, completed using reference TRBV5-1 and TRBJ2-3, is KAGVTQTPRYLIKTRGQQVTLSCSPISGHRSVSWYQQTPGQGLQFLFEYFSETQRNKGNFPGRFSGRQFSNSRSEMNVSTLELGDSALYLCASSLAGSGRGTDTQYFGPGTRLTVL.